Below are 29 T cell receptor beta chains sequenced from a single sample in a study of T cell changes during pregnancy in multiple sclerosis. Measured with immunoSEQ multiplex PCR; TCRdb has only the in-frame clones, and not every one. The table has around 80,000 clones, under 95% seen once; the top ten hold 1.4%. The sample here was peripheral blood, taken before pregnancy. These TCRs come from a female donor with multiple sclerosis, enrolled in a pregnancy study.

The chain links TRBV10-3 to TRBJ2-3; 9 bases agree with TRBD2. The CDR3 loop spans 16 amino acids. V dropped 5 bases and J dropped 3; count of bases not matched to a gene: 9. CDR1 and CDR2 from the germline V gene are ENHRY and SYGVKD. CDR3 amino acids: CAISRSAGGPTDTQYF. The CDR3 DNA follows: TGTGCCATCAGTAGGTCGGCGGGGGGGCCGACAGATACGCAGTATTTT.

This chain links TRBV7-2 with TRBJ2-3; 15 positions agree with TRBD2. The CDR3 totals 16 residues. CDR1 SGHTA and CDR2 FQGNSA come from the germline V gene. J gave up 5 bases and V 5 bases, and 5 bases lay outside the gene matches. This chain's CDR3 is CASSNGLAGGLDTQYF. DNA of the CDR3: TGTGCCAGCAGCAACGGACTAGCGGGGGGGTTAGATACGCAGTATTTT.

The CDR3 protein is CASSVGSGDTQYF. The CDR3 DNA sequence: TGTGCCAGCAGCGTAGGGTCGGGAGATACGCAGTATTTT. The chain carries TRBV9 and TRBJ2-3; D gene ambiguous. The V and J ends lost 0 bases and 5 bases respectively, with 7 bases between them. The CDR3 length is 13 residues. CDR1 and CDR2 (germline): SGDLS, YYNGEE.

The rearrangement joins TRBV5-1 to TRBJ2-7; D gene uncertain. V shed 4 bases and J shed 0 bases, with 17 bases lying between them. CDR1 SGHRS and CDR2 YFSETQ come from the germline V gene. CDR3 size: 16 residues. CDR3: CASSRRSVESSYEQYF. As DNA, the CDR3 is TGCGCCAGCAGCCGTAGAAGCGTGGAAAGCTCCTACGAGCAGTACTTC.

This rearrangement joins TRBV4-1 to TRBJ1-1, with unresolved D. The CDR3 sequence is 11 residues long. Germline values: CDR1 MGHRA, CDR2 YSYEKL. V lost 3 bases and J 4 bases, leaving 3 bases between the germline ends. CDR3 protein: CASSQATEAFF. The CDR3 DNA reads TGCGCCAGCAGCCAGGCCACTGAAGCTTTCTTT.

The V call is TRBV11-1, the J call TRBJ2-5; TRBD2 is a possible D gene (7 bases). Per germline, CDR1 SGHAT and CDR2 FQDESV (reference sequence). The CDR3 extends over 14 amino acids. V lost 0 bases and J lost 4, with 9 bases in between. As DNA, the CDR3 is TGTGCCAGCAGCTTAGCGGGGGGGCGAGAGACCCAGTACTTC. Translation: CASSLAGGRETQYF.

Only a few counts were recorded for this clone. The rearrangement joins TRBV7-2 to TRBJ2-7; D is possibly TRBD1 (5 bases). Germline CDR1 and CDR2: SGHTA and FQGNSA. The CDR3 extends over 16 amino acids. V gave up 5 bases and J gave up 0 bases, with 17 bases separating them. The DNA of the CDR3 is TGTGCCAGCAGCCCCTCGCGTGACAGTCGCTCCTACGAGCAGTACTTC. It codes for CASSPSRDSRSYEQYF.

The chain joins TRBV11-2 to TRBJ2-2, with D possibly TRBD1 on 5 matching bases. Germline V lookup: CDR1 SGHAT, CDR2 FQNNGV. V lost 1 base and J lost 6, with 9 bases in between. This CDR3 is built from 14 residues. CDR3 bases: TGTGCCAGCAGCTTAGCTGGGGCGGCCGGGGAGCTGTTTTTT. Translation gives CASSLAGAAGELFF.

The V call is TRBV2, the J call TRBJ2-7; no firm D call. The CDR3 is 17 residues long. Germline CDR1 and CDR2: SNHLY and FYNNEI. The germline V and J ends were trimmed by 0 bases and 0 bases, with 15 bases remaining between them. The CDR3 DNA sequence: TGTGCCAGCAGTGAAGCGTTAGTTAGTGTAAGCTCCTACGAGCAGTACTTC. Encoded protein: CASSEALVSVSSYEQYF.

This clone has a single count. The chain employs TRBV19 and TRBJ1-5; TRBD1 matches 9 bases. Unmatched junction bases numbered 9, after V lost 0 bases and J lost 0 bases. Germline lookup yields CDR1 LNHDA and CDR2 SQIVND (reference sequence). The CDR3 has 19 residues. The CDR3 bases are TGTGCCAGTAGTATAGATAGGGTAGACAGGGGGGGTAGCAATCAGCCCCAGCATTTT. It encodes CASSIDRVDRGGSNQPQHF.

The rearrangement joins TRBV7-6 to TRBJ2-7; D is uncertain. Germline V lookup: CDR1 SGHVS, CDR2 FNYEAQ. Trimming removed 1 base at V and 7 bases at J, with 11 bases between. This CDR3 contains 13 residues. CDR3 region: CASSLENAREQYF. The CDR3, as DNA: TGTGCCAGCAGCTTAGAGAACGCGAGGGAGCAGTACTTC.

The CDR3 bases are TGTGCCAGCAGTTTATCGGTGACAGGGAATAATGAGCAGTTCTTC. It is translated as CASSLSVTGNNEQFF. The chain carries TRBV27 and TRBJ2-1, with 7 bases aligning to TRBD1. Germline CDR1 reads MNHEY; CDR2 reads SMNVEV (reference sequence). The CDR3 runs 15 residues. Trimming at V came to 0 bases and at J to 7 bases, leaving 6 bases not matched to a gene.

The CDR3 DNA follows: TGTGCCAGCTCGACAGGGGTTCAAGAGACCCAGTACTTC. It translates to CASSTGVQETQYF. The V call is TRBV9, the J call TRBJ2-5, with TRBD1 matching 8 bases. Germline CDR1 reads SGDLS; CDR2 reads YYNGEE. The CDR3 spans 13 residues. With V trimmed by 7 bases and J by 2 bases, 4 bases remained unmatched.

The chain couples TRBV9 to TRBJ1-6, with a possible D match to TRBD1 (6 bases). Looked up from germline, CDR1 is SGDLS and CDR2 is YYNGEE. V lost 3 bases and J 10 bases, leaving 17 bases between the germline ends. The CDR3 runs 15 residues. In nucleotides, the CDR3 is TGTGCCAGCAGCGGGCTACAGGGTACCAGGTCACCCCTCCACTTT. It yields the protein CASSGLQGTRSPLHF.

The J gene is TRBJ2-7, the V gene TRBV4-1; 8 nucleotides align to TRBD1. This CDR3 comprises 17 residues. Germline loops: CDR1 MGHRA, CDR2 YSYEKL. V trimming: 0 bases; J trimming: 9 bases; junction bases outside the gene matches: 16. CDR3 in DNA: TGCGCCAGCAGCCAAGACCTAAAAACCGGGACAGGTATCGGGCAGTACTTC. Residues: CASSQDLKTGTGIGQYF.

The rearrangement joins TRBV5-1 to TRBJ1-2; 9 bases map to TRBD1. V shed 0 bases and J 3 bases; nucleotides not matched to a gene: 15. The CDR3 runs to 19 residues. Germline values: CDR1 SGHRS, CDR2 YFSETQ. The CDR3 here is CASSLGRGTGSIVDYGYTF. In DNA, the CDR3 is TGCGCCAGCAGCTTGGGGCGGGGGACAGGGTCGATTGTCGACTATGGCTACACCTTC. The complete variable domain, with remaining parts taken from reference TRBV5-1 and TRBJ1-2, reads KAGVTQTPRYLIKTRGQQVTLSCSPISGHRSVSWYQQTPGQGLQFLFEYFSETQRNKGNFPGRFSGRQFSNSRSEMNVSTLELGDSALYLCASSLGRGTGSIVDYGYTFGSGTRLTVV.

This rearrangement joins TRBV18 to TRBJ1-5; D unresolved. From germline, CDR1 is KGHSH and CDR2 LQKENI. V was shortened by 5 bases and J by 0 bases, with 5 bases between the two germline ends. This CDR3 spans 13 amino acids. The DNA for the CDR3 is TGTGCCAGCTCATCGTATAGCAATCAGCCCCAGCATTTT. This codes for CASSSYSNQPQHF.

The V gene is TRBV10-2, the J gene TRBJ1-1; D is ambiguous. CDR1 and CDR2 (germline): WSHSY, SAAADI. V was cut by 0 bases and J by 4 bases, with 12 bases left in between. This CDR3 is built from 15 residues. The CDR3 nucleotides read TGCGCCAGCAGTGAGTCGATATCCGGGTTCACTGAAGCTTTCTTT. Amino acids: CASSESISGFTEAFF.

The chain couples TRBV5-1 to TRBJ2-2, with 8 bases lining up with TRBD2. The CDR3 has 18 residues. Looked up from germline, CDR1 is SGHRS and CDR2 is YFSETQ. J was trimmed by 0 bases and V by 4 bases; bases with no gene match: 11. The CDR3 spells CASSLQTGTRANTGELFF. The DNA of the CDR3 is TGCGCCAGCAGCCTTCAGACCGGGACTAGGGCGAACACCGGGGAGCTGTTTTTT.

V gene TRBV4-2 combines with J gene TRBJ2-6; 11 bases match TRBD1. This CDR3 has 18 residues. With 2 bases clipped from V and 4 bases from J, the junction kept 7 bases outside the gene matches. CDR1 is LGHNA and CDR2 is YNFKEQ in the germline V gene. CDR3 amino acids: CASSQTGTGGGGANVLTF. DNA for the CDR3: TGTGCCAGCAGCCAAACCGGGACAGGGGGAGGAGGGGCCAACGTCCTGACTTTC.

In DNA form, the CDR3 reads TGTGCCAGTAGTAGACAGCAGTATGGCTACACCTTC. It codes for CASSRQQYGYTF. This rearrangement joins TRBV19 to TRBJ1-2; D perhaps matches TRBD1 (5 bases). The germline CDR1 and CDR2 sequences are LNHDA and SQIVND (reference sequence). V was shortened by 4 bases and J by 5 bases, with 8 bases between the two germline ends. The CDR3 spans 12 residues.

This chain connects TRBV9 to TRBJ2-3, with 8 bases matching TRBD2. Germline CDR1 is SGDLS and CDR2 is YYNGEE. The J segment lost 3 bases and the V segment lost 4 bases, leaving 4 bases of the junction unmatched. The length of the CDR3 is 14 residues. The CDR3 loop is CASSRPGGTDTQYF. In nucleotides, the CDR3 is TGTGCCAGCAGCCGCCCGGGGGGGACAGATACGCAGTATTTT. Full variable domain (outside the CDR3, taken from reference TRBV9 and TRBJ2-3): DSGVTQTPKHLITATGQRVTLRCSPRSGDLSVYWYQQSLDQGLQFLIQYYNGEERAKGNILERFSAQQFPDLHSELNLSSLELGDSALYFCASSRPGGTDTQYFGPGTRLTVL.

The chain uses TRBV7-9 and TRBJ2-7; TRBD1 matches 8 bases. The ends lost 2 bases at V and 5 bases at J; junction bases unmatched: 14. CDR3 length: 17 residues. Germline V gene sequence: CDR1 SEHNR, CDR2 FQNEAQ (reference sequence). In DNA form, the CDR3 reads TGTGCCAGCAGCTTACCCTTGCAGGGGGCTAAAAGCGACGAGCAGTACTTC. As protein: CASSLPLQGAKSDEQYF.

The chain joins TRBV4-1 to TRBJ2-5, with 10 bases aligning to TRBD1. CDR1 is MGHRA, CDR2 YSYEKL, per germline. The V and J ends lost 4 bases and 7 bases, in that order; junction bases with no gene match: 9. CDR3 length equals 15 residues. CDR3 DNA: TGCGCCAGCAGCCCGGGGACAGGGGTTGATCTGACCCAGTACTTC. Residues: CASSPGTGVDLTQYF.

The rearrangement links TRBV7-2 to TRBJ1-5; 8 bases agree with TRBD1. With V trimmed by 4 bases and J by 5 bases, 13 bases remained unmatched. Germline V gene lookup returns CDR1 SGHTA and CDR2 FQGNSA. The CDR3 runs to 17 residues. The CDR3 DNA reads TGTGCCAGCAGCTCCGGACAGGGAACAGGAGCGGATCAGCCCCAGCATTTT. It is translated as CASSSGQGTGADQPQHF.

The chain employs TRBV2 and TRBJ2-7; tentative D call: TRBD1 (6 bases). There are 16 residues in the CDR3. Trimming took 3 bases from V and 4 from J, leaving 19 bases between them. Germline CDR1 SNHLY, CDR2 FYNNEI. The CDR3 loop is CASSEGAGRVLYEQYF. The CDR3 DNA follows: TGTGCCAGCAGTGAGGGGGCCGGAAGGGTCCTTTACGAGCAGTACTTC.

CDR3 protein: CASSPRQTAPDTQYF. As DNA, the CDR3 is TGTGCCAGCTCACCCCGACAGACGGCGCCAGATACGCAGTATTTT. The gene calls are TRBV18 and TRBJ2-3; D might be TRBD1 (5 bases). This CDR3 contains 15 residues. V gave up 3 bases and J gave up 4 bases, with 14 bases separating them. Germline V gene lookup returns CDR1 KGHSH and CDR2 LQKENI.

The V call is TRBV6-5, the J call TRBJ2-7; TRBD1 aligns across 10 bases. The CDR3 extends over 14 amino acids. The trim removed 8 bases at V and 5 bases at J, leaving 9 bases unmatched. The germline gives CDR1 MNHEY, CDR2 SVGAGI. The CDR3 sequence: CASGDRGRWDEQYF. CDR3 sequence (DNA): TGTGCCAGCGGGGACAGGGGAAGATGGGACGAGCAGTACTTC.

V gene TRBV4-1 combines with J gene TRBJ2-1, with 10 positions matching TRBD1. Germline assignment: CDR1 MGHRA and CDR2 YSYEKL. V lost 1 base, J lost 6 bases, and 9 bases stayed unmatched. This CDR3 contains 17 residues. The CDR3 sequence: CASSQGGRTGGTNEQFF. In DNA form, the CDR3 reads TGCGCCAGCAGCCAAGGTGGTAGGACAGGGGGGACCAATGAGCAGTTCTTC.